This TCR beta chain was retrieved from a study of blood T cell repertoires in COVID-19. Across the study: The United States, Italy and Spain were the sources of the acute and convalescent COVID-19 samples. T cells, B-cell-depleted T cells, or PBMCs provided the cDNA or gDNA that served as material.

In the authors' methods: Amplification of reference gene primers provided the estimated nucleated cell counts. Clones were sequenced by immunoSEQ multiplex PCR, and TCRdb holds only the in-frame ones, with some missing. The DNA was the basis for D and trimming; V, J and clone size are from that table. The sample yields about 210,000 clones, roughly 82% seen once. Trimming left V 8 bases short and J 8 bases short, with 9 bases between. This CDR3 comprises 10 residues. Germline V CDR1 and CDR2: LNHDA, SQIVND (reference sequence). V is TRBV19 and J is TRBJ1-1; D is uncertain. The sequence derives from a woman aged 40 to 50 with acute or convalescent COVID-19. The source material was peripheral blood. The CDR3 protein is CASRGAEAFF. Written as DNA, the CDR3 is TGTGCCAGTCGGGGTGCGGAAGCTTTCTTT.